The next 28 T cell receptor beta chains were all read from a single sample in a study of T cell responses to AZD1222 COVID-19 vaccine. Sequencing used immunoSEQ multiplex PCR; TCRdb keeps in-frame clones, though not all of them. Of approximately 110,000 clones listed, about 88% are singletons. Here the sequenced sample was peripheral blood, taken on day 0 of AZD1222 vaccination. Receptor source: an adult in good health.

DNA for the CDR3: TGTGCCAGCAGCACGCCCCGGGACAGGGGGCGGGTGAACACTGAAGCTTTCTTT. Encoded protein: CASSTPRDRGRVNTEAFF. This rearrangement joins TRBV7-2 to TRBJ1-1, with 12 bases matching TRBD1. V gave up 5 bases and J gave up 0 bases; unmatched junction bases: 10. CDR1 is SGHTA and CDR2 is FQGNSA in the germline V gene. This CDR3 has 18 residues.

J is TRBJ2-7 and V is TRBV18, with D perhaps given as TRBD1 or TRBD2 (5 bases each). Germline V CDR1 and CDR2: KGHSH, LQKENI. The CDR3 is 14 amino acids. Deletions cut 3 bases from V and 2 bases from J, with 11 bases between. CDR3 protein: CASSPSGDPYEQYF. The CDR3 DNA sequence: TGTGCCAGCTCACCGTCCGGGGACCCCTACGAGCAGTACTTC.

In this sample, this clone turned up once. V usage is TRBV6-5 and J usage is TRBJ1-3; possibly TRBD1 for D (5 bases). The V end lost 6 bases, the J end lost 13 bases, and 13 bases lay between the germline ends. There are 11 residues in the CDR3. Germline values: CDR1 MNHEY, CDR2 SVGAGI. CDR3 DNA sequence: TGTGCCAGCAGATTCCGGGACTTTATATATTTT. It encodes CASRFRDFIYF.

The V and J genes are TRBV5-1 and TRBJ1-6; 9 bases map to TRBD1. In germline, CDR1 is SGHRS, CDR2 YFSETQ. With V trimmed by 3 bases and J by 8 bases, 6 bases remained unmatched. The length of the CDR3 is 15 residues. The DNA for the CDR3 is TGCGCCAGCAGCTCCGGGACAGGGCCGCATTCACCCCTCCACTTT. Translation: CASSSGTGPHSPLHF.

This sequence joins TRBV6-1 and TRBJ1-2; no definite D call. The CDR3 is made up of 14 amino acids. Trimming stripped 0 bases from V and 8 bases from J, with 13 bases between. Germline V gives CDR1 MNHNS, CDR2 SASEGT. This CDR3 is CASSEAVRREGYTF. The CDR3 bases are TGTGCCAGCAGTGAAGCAGTCCGCCGGGAAGGCTACACCTTC.

The chain carries TRBV6-6 and TRBJ2-3, with D possibly matching TRBD2 (5 bases). Trimming took 6 bases from V and 0 from J, leaving 16 bases between them. The germline V gene encodes CDR1 MNHNY and CDR2 SVGAGI (reference sequence). The CDR3 covers 16 residues. The CDR3 reads CASSAGVPLSTDTQYF. The CDR3 DNA follows: TGTGCCAGCAGCGCCGGGGTCCCCCTTAGCACAGATACGCAGTATTTT.

The V and J genes are TRBV5-4 and TRBJ2-2, with TRBD2 identical over 16 bases. Germline CDR1 and CDR2: SGHNT and YYREEE (reference sequence). This CDR3 region has 18 residues. V dropped 4 bases and J dropped 4; count of bases not matched to a gene: 7. The CDR3, as DNA: TGTGCCAGCAGCAGCCCGGGACTAGCGGGGGGGCGCACCGGGGAGCTGTTTTTT. Residues: CASSSPGLAGGRTGELFF.

In this sample, this clone turned up a few times. V usage is TRBV7-2 and J usage is TRBJ2-1, with 9 bases aligning to TRBD1. This CDR3 contains 15 residues. The V gene end was trimmed by 7 bases and the J gene end by 10 bases; junction bases not matched to a gene: 14. In germline, CDR1 is SGHTA, CDR2 FQGNSA. The CDR3 region is CASTRQGQGPREQFF. CDR3 nucleotide sequence: TGTGCCAGCACCCGGCAGGGACAGGGCCCACGGGAGCAGTTCTTC.

The CDR3 nucleotides read TGTGCCACCAGTGATTCGGGTGAATCCCTCCACTTT. It codes for CATSDSGESLHF. The rearrangement links TRBV24-1 to TRBJ1-6; no clear D gene. V lost 2 bases to trimming and J lost 14 bases, with 9 bases between them. CDR3 size: 12 residues. Germline V gives CDR1 KGHDR, CDR2 SFDVKD.

The chain couples TRBV3-1 (or the pseudogene TRBV3-2) to TRBJ2-7; 9 bases are a match to TRBD1. This CDR3 has 14 amino acids. V was clipped by 4 bases and J by 1 base; unmatched bases: 2. Germline assignment: CDR1 LGHDT and CDR2 YNNKEL (reference sequence). The CDR3 sequence is CASSRGTGSYEQYF. In DNA, the CDR3 is TGTGCCAGCAGCCGCGGGACAGGGTCCTACGAGCAGTACTTC.

The genes are TRBV4-2 and TRBJ2-3, with D possibly being TRBD2 (6 bases). The germline V gene has CDR1 LGHNA and CDR2 YNFKEQ. The germline V and J ends were trimmed by 1 base and 3 bases, with 17 bases remaining between them. The CDR3 contains 17 residues. The CDR3 here is CASSQGGGTDGTDTQYF. The CDR3 DNA reads as TGTGCCAGCAGCCAAGGAGGCGGGACCGACGGGACAGATACGCAGTATTTT.

V usage is TRBV9 and J usage is TRBJ1-2; unclear D gene. The CDR3 contains 13 residues. CDR1 is SGDLS and CDR2 is YYNGEE in the germline V gene. The V gene lost 4 bases and the J gene lost 0 bases, with 7 bases spanning the gap. CDR3: CASSHNANYGYTF. In DNA form, the CDR3 reads TGTGCCAGCAGCCATAATGCTAACTATGGCTACACCTTC.

The chain uses TRBV6-5 and TRBJ2-7, with D uncertain. Trimming removed 2 bases from V and 6 bases from J, with 11 bases in between. The CDR3 is made up of 13 amino acids. Germline lookup yields CDR1 MNHEY and CDR2 SVGAGI. CDR3: CASSYGSISEQYV. CDR3 in DNA: TGTGCCAGCAGTTACGGTAGTATCTCCGAGCAGTACGTC.

This chain uses TRBV4-2 with TRBJ1-6, with D hard to call. The CDR3 spans 16 residues. The V end lost 6 bases, the J end lost 7 bases, and 19 bases lay between the germline ends. CDR1 is LGHNA, CDR2 YNFKEQ, per germline. As DNA, the CDR3 is TGTGCCAGCAGGCCGCCGGGCGTTTCCGGCAATTCACCCCTCCACTTT. Its translation is CASRPPGVSGNSPLHF.

The chain employs TRBV7-2 and TRBJ2-3, with TRBD2 matching over 9 bases. The CDR3 contains 17 residues. Germline CDR1 and CDR2: SGHTA and FQGNSA. Trimming at V came to 4 bases and at J to 4 bases, leaving 12 bases not matched to a gene. The CDR3 reads CASSYSGLAPAADTQYF. CDR3 sequence (DNA): TGTGCCAGCAGCTACTCCGGACTAGCGCCCGCAGCAGATACGCAGTATTTT.

V and J are TRBV5-6 and TRBJ2-2; weak D call: TRBD2 (6 bases). The CDR3 has 15 residues. V shed 2 bases and J shed 6 bases, with 14 bases lying between them. Looked up from germline, CDR1 is SGHDT and CDR2 is YYEEEE. The CDR3, as DNA: TGTGCCAGCAGCTTATTTAGCGGAGCGGCCGGGGAGCTGTTTTTT. Its protein product is CASSLFSGAAGELFF. Full variable domain (outside the CDR3, taken from reference TRBV5-6 and TRBJ2-2): DAGVTQSPTHLIKTRGQQVTLRCSPKSGHDTVSWYQQALGQGPQFIFQYYEEEERQRGNFPDRFSGHQFPNYSSELNVNALLLGDSALYLCASSLFSGAAGELFFGEGSRLTVL.

The chain recombines TRBV24-1 with TRBJ1-5; a possible D gene is TRBD1 (5 bases). This CDR3 is 15 amino acids long. The germline V and J ends were trimmed by 0 bases and 7 bases, with 12 bases remaining between them. CDR1 KGHDR and CDR2 SFDVKD come from the germline V gene. The CDR3 coding sequence is TGTGCCACCAGTGATTTGGGAGGTCCAGGGCAGCCCCAGCATTTT. Its translation is CATSDLGGPGQPQHF.

For this clone: The sample contains more than one DNA sequence encoding this CDR3. J is TRBJ1-6 and V is TRBV6-5; no firm D call. The CDR3 is made up of 14 amino acids. Germline V gene lookup returns CDR1 MNHEY and CDR2 SVGAGI. Trimming left V 2 bases short and J 8 bases short, with 10 bases between. CDR3 sequence (DNA): TGTGCCAGCAGTTACGGTACTGGGGATTCACCCCTCCACTTT. It is translated as CASSYGTGDSPLHF.

This rearrangement joins TRBV9 to TRBJ1-6; D remains unclear. CDR3 length equals 14 residues. Germline CDR1 is SGDLS and CDR2 is YYNGEE. Trimming stripped 2 bases from V and 8 bases from J, with 11 bases between. Written as DNA, the CDR3 is TGTGCCAGCAGCGTCAAGGCCGGGGATTCACCCCTCCACTTT. It codes for CASSVKAGDSPLHF.

The chain has TRBV29-1 and TRBJ2-1; TRBD2 matches 9 bases. The ends lost 8 bases at V and 5 bases at J; junction bases unmatched: 13. Germline loops: CDR1 SQVTM, CDR2 ANQGSEA. CDR3 length: 15 residues. CDR3 bases: TGCAGCCCTCTCCTCCTAGCGGGGAGACACAATGAGCAGTTCTTC. Its translation: CSPLLLAGRHNEQFF.

DNA for the CDR3: TGTGCCAGCAGTCCCTATGGCGGAGGCAGGGCAAATGAGCAGTTCTTC. This sequence encodes CASSPYGGGRANEQFF. The chain joins TRBV25-1 to TRBJ2-1; D is tentatively TRBD1 or TRBD2 (5 bases each). Deletions cut 5 bases from V and 7 bases from J, with 21 bases between. CDR3 length: 16 residues. The germline V gene has CDR1 MGHDK and CDR2 SYGVNS.

The genes are TRBV11-3 and TRBJ2-1, with 8 bases aligning to TRBD2. Germline loops: CDR1 SGHNT, CDR2 YENEEA. The CDR3 length is 17 residues. The ends lost 2 bases at V and 0 bases at J; junction bases unmatched: 6. CDR3 in DNA: TGTGCCAGCAGCTTACGGGGGGGGCGGAACTCCTACAATGAGCAGTTCTTC. This codes for CASSLRGGRNSYNEQFF.

The CDR3 sequence is CASRDRGLTNEKLFF. The CDR3 DNA is TGTGCCTCACGGGACAGGGGGCTAACTAATGAAAAACTGTTTTTT. This sequence joins TRBV10-3 and TRBJ1-4, with TRBD1 matching 12 bases. The CDR3 covers 15 residues. CDR1 is ENHRY, CDR2 SYGVKD, per germline. With 11 bases clipped from V and 1 base from J, the junction kept 5 bases outside the gene matches.

This chain uses TRBV19 with TRBJ2-2; 7 bases match TRBD1. The CDR3 sequence is 13 residues long. Per the germline V gene, CDR1 is LNHDA and CDR2 is SQIVND (reference sequence). J was trimmed by 6 bases and V by 7 bases; bases with no gene match: 5. CDR3 nucleotide sequence: TGTGCCAGTACACAGGGGTCTCCCGGGGAGCTGTTTTTT. This gives the protein CASTQGSPGELFF.

The genes are TRBV24-1 and TRBJ2-1; D gene unclear. Germline-derived CDR1 and CDR2 are KGHDR and SFDVKD. The CDR3 length is 15 residues. V was clipped by 1 base and J by 5 bases, with 11 bases between them. CDR3 protein: CATSDLRYSNNEQFF. CDR3 sequence (DNA): TGTGCCACCAGTGATTTAAGGTACAGCAACAATGAGCAGTTCTTC.

The J gene is TRBJ2-4, the V gene TRBV27, with 7 bases identical to TRBD1. The CDR3 covers 20 residues. The germline gives CDR1 MNHEY, CDR2 SMNVEV (reference sequence). Unmatched junction bases numbered 24, after V lost 10 bases and J lost 0 bases. The CDR3: CATPTTDRAPYSIAKNIQYF. The CDR3, as DNA: TGTGCCACTCCAACGACAGACAGGGCACCATACTCCATAGCCAAAAACATTCAGTACTTC.

The rearrangement uses TRBV21-1 and TRBJ1-6. TRBV21-1 is recorded as a pseudogene. The CDR3 is made up of 16 amino acids. The chain's CDR3 is CASSNSRGGYNSPLHF. The CDR3 DNA follows: TGTGCCAGCAGCAATAGCCGGGGGGGATATAATTCACCCCTCCACTTT.

This chain joins TRBV11-2 and TRBJ2-3, with 7 nucleotides matching TRBD1. Germline lookup yields CDR1 SGHAT and CDR2 FQNNGV. There are 16 residues in the CDR3. V shed 1 base and J 2 bases; nucleotides not matched to a gene: 6. The CDR3 sequence: CASSLVGGISTDTQYF. CDR3 nucleotide sequence: TGTGCCAGCAGCTTAGTAGGGGGCATCTCCACAGATACGCAGTATTTT.